Below are 18 T cell receptor beta chains sequenced from a single sample in a study of spatial heterogeneity in lung cancer. TCRdb ran MiXCR on the 5' RACE reads and lists one entry per CDR3 protein. The sample lists 10,000 to 12,000 distinct CDR3 sequences; about an eighth were seen once. Antigens for these TCRs are unknown. Study observations and caveats: Tumoral mutation counts were tracked by counts of expanded intratumoral alpha and beta TCRs.

Time point: sample taken at primary tumor resection. The specimen comprised lung tumor tissue, sampled at surgery. The receptors shown here come from a female donor with early-stage non-small cell lung cancer.

The chain employs TRBV6-5 and TRBJ2-7; 7 nucleotides agree with TRBD2. CDR3 length equals 13 residues. J lost 2 bases, V lost 3 bases, and 1 base had no gene match. CDR1 and CDR2 from the germline V gene are MNHEY and SVGAGI. CDR3: CASSYGLAYEQYF. DNA for the CDR3: TGTGCCAGCAGTTATGGACTAGCCTACGAGCAGTACTTC.

This clonotype has a handful of counts. The gene calls are TRBV27 and TRBJ1-1, with TRBD1 matching over 8 bases. The germline V gene has CDR1 MNHEY and CDR2 SMNVEV (reference sequence). This CDR3 spans 16 amino acids. With V trimmed by 3 bases and J by 0 bases, 6 bases remained unmatched. The CDR3 reads CASSFAWTGMNTEAFF. The CDR3 nucleotides read TGTGCCAGCAGTTTCGCCTGGACAGGGATGAACACTGAAGCTTTCTTT.

In its sample, this clonotype was seen many times. The chain employs TRBV12-3 or TRBV12-4 and TRBJ2-5; a possible D gene is TRBD1 (6 bases). The germline V and J ends were trimmed by 2 bases and 5 bases, with 15 bases remaining between them. This CDR3 is built from 15 residues. CDR3: CASSLSSGAKETQYF. CDR3 sequence (DNA): TGTGCCAGCAGTTTATCATCAGGGGCGAAGGAGACCCAGTACTTC.

The rearrangement joins TRBV12-3 or TRBV12-4 to TRBJ2-7; 8 nucleotides match TRBD1. J lost 3 bases, V lost 5 bases, and 9 bases had no gene match. The CDR3 is made up of 15 amino acids. CDR3 in DNA: TGTGCCAGCAGTCCCCCGACAGGGGCCAGCTACGAGCAGTACTTC. This encodes CASSPPTGASYEQYF.

The rearrangement joins TRBV7-8 to TRBJ2-3; maybe TRBD2 (5 bases). Trimming took off 1 base at V and 2 bases at J, with 13 bases between the two ends. The germline gives CDR1 SGHVS, CDR2 FQNEAQ. This CDR3 region has 16 residues. The CDR3 DNA reads as TGTGCCAGCAGCTTAGAACCGCTAGCAGACACAGATACGCAGTATTTT. The encoded protein is CASSLEPLADTDTQYF.

V is TRBV6-2 or TRBV6-3 and J is TRBJ1-2, with a possible D match to TRBD1 (6 bases). Trimming removed 4 bases from V and 7 bases from J, with 22 bases in between. The germline gives CDR1 MNHEY, CDR2 SVGEGT. The CDR3 runs 16 residues. The CDR3 reads CASSSISGAYRSGYTF. The CDR3, as DNA: TGTGCCAGCAGTTCGATATCAGGGGCCTACCGGTCTGGCTACACCTTC.

The rearrangement links TRBV3-2 to TRBJ1-2; the table names TRBD1, a call not compared with the DNA. TRBV3-2 is classified as a pseudogene. This CDR3 region has 17 residues. The CDR3: CASSQTSGTGAFYGYTF. The CDR3 DNA reads as TGTGCCAGCAGCCAGACATCTGGGACAGGGGCTTTCTATGGCTACACCTTC.

In this sample, this clonotype turned up a few times. The chain couples TRBV27 to TRBJ1-5, with 7 nucleotides matching TRBD1. Trimming at V came to 2 bases and at J to 5 bases, leaving 0 bases not matched to a gene. CDR3 length equals 13 residues. CDR1 is MNHEY and CDR2 is SMNVEV in the germline V gene (reference sequence). The CDR3 DNA reads as TGTGCCAGCAGTTTACAGGGGGATCAGCCCCAGCATTTT. Amino acid sequence: CASSLQGDQPQHF.

This clonotype is medium-sized within its sample. This sequence joins TRBV6-1 and TRBJ2-7; no definite D call. This CDR3 has 13 amino acids. CDR1 and CDR2 from the germline V gene are MNHNS and SASEGT. The V end was cut by 5 bases, the J end by 2 bases, with 10 bases between. Written as DNA, the CDR3 is TGTGCCAGCAGTCGGGCATTAACCTACGAGCAGTACTTC. Amino acids: CASSRALTYEQYF.

This clonotype is labeled medium-sized. The rearrangement links TRBV20-1 to TRBJ2-3; no firm D call. The V and J ends lost 6 bases and 0 bases respectively, with 10 bases between them. Germline V gene lookup returns CDR1 DFQATT and CDR2 SNEGSKA (reference sequence). This CDR3 has 13 residues. The CDR3 spells CSAADPSTDTQYF. For the CDR3, the DNA is TGCAGTGCAGCTGATCCGAGCACAGATACGCAGTATTTT.

This clonotype showed up just a few times. The rearrangement uses TRBV19 and TRBJ1-5, with a possible D match to TRBD1 (6 bases). CDR3 length: 14 amino acids. The germline gives CDR1 LNHDA, CDR2 SQIVND (reference sequence). Trimming took 8 bases from V and 0 from J, leaving 11 bases between them. As DNA, the CDR3 is TGTGCCAGTCTTACAGGGAATAGCAATCAGCCCCAGCATTTT. Its protein is CASLTGNSNQPQHF.

This clonotype was seen a handful of times. The chain recombines TRBV20-1 with TRBJ1-5; 9 bases are a match to TRBD1. CDR1 DFQATT and CDR2 SNEGSKA come from the germline V gene (reference sequence). CDR3 length: 13 residues. Trimming took 4 bases from V and 6 from J; bases not matched to a gene: 4. This chain's CDR3 is CSAKGQGGQPQHF. CDR3 nucleotide sequence: TGCAGTGCTAAGGGACAGGGAGGTCAGCCCCAGCATTTT.

This clonotype is labeled as medium-sized. V and J are TRBV20-1 and TRBJ2-4, with TRBD2 matching over 9 bases. CDR3 size: 16 residues. Trimming took 5 bases from V and 7 from J; bases not matched to a gene: 15. The germline gives CDR1 DFQATT, CDR2 SNEGSKA (reference sequence). CDR3 region: CSAVPGVAGVGNIQYF. The DNA of the CDR3 is TGCAGTGCTGTCCCCGGGGTAGCGGGAGTTGGGAACATTCAGTACTTC.

The sample holds many counts of this clonotype. The V and J genes are TRBV6-6 and TRBJ2-5; perhaps TRBD2 as D (6 bases). There are 14 residues in the CDR3. Per the germline V gene, CDR1 is MNHNY and CDR2 is SVGAGI (reference sequence). V was pared by 6 bases and J by 3 bases, with 14 bases between. CDR3 amino acids: CASRGGTRKETQYF. CDR3 DNA sequence: TGTGCCAGCAGAGGAGGGACCCGAAAAGAGACCCAGTACTTC.

By share, this clonotype counts as medium-sized. This rearrangement joins TRBV9 to TRBJ2-6; D is perhaps TRBD2 (6 bases). V was clipped by 4 bases and J by 0 bases, with 11 bases between them. Per germline, CDR1 SGDLS and CDR2 YYNGEE. The CDR3 extends over 16 amino acids. The CDR3 reads CASSPTAGSGANVLTF. As DNA, the CDR3 is TGTGCCAGCAGCCCGACAGCGGGCTCTGGGGCCAACGTCCTGACTTTC.

This sequence joins TRBV6-5 and TRBJ2-2; no clear D. The germline CDR1 and CDR2 sequences are MNHEY and SVGAGI. There are 17 residues in the CDR3. The V gene lost 0 bases and the J gene lost 0 bases, with 11 bases spanning the gap. Here the CDR3 reads CASSYSSARPNTGELFF. Here the CDR3 DNA reads TGTGCCAGCAGTTACTCTTCGGCCCGCCCGAACACCGGGGAGCTGTTTTTT.

The sample holds a few counts of this clonotype. The rearrangement uses TRBV20-1 and TRBJ2-7; 13 bases map to TRBD2. The CDR3 runs 16 residues. CDR1 DFQATT and CDR2 SNEGSKA come from the germline V gene (reference sequence). The junction had 9 bases not matched to a gene; V was cut back by 5 bases and J by 2 bases. The CDR3 reads CSAPGTSGMVTYEQYF. CDR3 nucleotide sequence: TGCAGTGCTCCAGGGACTAGCGGGATGGTAACCTACGAGCAGTACTTC.

This clonotype was detected many times. The rearrangement joins TRBV3-1 to TRBJ1-1; D is uncertain. The CDR3 runs to 12 residues. Germline lookup yields CDR1 LGHDT and CDR2 YNNKEL (reference sequence). Between the trimmed V and J ends, which lost 4 bases and 11 bases, there was a span of 14 bases. Written as DNA, the CDR3 is TGTGCCAGCAGCCTTACGGCCTCGGAGGCTTTCTTT. It specifies CASSLTASEAFF.